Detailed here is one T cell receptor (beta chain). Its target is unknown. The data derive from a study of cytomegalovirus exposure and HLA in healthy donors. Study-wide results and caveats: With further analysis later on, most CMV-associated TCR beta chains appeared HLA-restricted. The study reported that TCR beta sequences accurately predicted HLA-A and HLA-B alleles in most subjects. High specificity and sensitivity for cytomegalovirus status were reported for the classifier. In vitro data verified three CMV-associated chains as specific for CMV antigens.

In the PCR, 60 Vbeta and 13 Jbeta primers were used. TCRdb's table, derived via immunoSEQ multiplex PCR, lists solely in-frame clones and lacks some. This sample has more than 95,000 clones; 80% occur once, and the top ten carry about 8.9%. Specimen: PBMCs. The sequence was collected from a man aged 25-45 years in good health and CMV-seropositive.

This chain's CDR3 is CASSPTGGVGDTQYF. CDR3 sequence (DNA): TGTGCCAGCTCACCGACGGGAGGGGTTGGAGATACGCAGTATTTT. The chain has TRBV18 and TRBJ2-3, with 8 bases aligning to TRBD2. Trimming at V came to 3 bases and at J to 5 bases, leaving 7 bases not matched to a gene. The CDR3 covers 15 residues. Germline-derived CDR1 and CDR2 are KGHSH and LQKENI.